One and the same sample provided the 6 T cell receptor beta chains below, sequenced in a study of identical twins (dated by TCRdb to 2016 to 2018). Libraries were made using 5' RACE. Sequenced using an Illumina HiSeq 2000. TCRdb took the public reads, trimmed them with fastp at Q25, ran MiXCR for clone calling and kept in-frame beta chains. Under each unique CDR3 protein, matching rows form one entry showing the most common genes and DNA. The sample table lists 550,000 to 700,000 distinct CDR3 sequences, approximately 22% of them with a count of one. The ten top clones hold roughly 4% of the sample. The same sample was also used in a study of T cells expressing NK-cell markers.

The sequencing sample was made of PBMCs. These receptors were taken from a woman younger than 35 in good health.

The chain combines TRBV7-6 with TRBJ2-3; unclear D gene. Trimming took off 1 base at V and 5 bases at J, with 10 bases between the two ends. The CDR3 is made up of 14 amino acids. Per the germline V gene, CDR1 is SGHVS and CDR2 is FNYEAQ. Here the CDR3 reads CASSLELWGDTQYF. DNA for the CDR3: TGTGCCAGCAGCTTAGAGCTCTGGGGAGATACGCAGTATTTT.

This clonotype was observed many times. The rearrangement uses TRBV7-2 and TRBJ2-7; unclear D gene. Germline CDR1 SGHTA, CDR2 FQGNSA. V lost 4 bases, J lost 3 bases, and 16 bases lay in between. CDR3 length: 15 amino acids. The CDR3: CASSSRAGFFYEQYF. CDR3 nucleotides: TGTGCCAGCAGCTCCCGGGCCGGATTCTTCTACGAGCAGTACTTC.

This chain uses TRBV16 with TRBJ1-2; D is perhaps TRBD1 (5 bases). The CDR3 has 15 amino acids. Trimming cost V 3 bases and J 0 bases, with 11 bases left between them. Germline V CDR1 and CDR2: KGHSY, FQNENV. In DNA form, the CDR3 reads TGTGCCAGCAGCCAGGCCCTGGGGGCTAACTATGGCTACACCTTC. This sequence encodes CASSQALGANYGYTF.

This clonotype has a count of ten or more. V and J are TRBV7-9 and TRBJ2-1; D might be TRBD2 (6 bases). V lost 1 base and J 2 bases, leaving 15 bases between the germline ends. The CDR3 has 17 residues. Germline CDR1 SEHNR, CDR2 FQNEAQ (reference sequence). CDR3 in amino acids: CASSLGLASWTYNEQFF. The CDR3 nucleotides are TGTGCCAGCAGCTTAGGGCTAGCGAGTTGGACCTACAATGAGCAGTTCTTC. The full variable domain, its missing parts supplied by reference TRBV7-9 and TRBJ2-1, is DTGVSQNPRHKITKRGQNVTFRCDPISEHNRLYWYRQTLGQGPEFLTYFQNEAQLEKSRLLSDRFSAERPKGSFSTLEIQRTEQGDSAMYLCASSLGLASWTYNEQFFGPGTRLTVL.

The CDR3 loop is CASSTLYEAFF. CDR3 sequence (DNA): TGTGCCAGCAGTACCCTTTATGAAGCTTTCTTT. V usage is TRBV6-5 and J usage is TRBJ1-1; D is undetermined. Germline V gives CDR1 MNHEY, CDR2 SVGAGI. V was cut by 5 bases and J by 7 bases, with 8 bases left in between. The CDR3 contains 11 residues.

This clonotype was seen more than once but under ten times. The V and J genes are TRBV29-1 and TRBJ2-5; D is unclear. The CDR3 runs to 14 residues. Germline CDR1 and CDR2: SQVTM and ANQGSEA. Trimming stripped 6 bases from V and 5 bases from J, with 19 bases between. The CDR3 loop reads CSVTPHGSAETQYF. The CDR3 DNA sequence: TGCAGCGTGACCCCTCACGGGTCAGCGGAGACCCAGTACTTC.